Detailed here is one T cell receptor beta chain. Original analysis: Reference gene primer amplification gave nucleated cell count estimates. The data were produced by immunoSEQ multiplex PCR, yet TCRdb's version contains in-frame clones alone and is incomplete. That table is the source of V, J and clone size, and D and trimming were worked out from the DNA. The profile shows about 130,000 clones, around four fifths of them singletons. The data were obtained in a study of blood T cell repertoires in COVID-19. Study background: Nucleic acid was either cDNA or gDNA, and it came from T cells, B-cell-depleted T cells, or PBMCs.

The V end lost 2 bases, the J end lost 4 bases, and 11 bases lay between the germline ends. CDR1 and CDR2 (germline): WNHNN, SYGVQD (reference sequence). This CDR3 region has 14 residues. The chain employs TRBV10-1 and TRBJ1-1; tentatively, D is TRBD1 (6 bases). The sequencing input was peripheral blood. This receptor was identified in a man aged 55 to 70 with acute or convalescent COVID-19. In DNA form, the CDR3 reads TGCGCCAGCAGTGAGCAACAGGGCGGCACTGAAGCTTTCTTT. It translates to CASSEQQGGTEAFF.